The present entry profiles one T cell receptor beta chain with its context. The antigen remains unidentified. These data originate in a study of CD8+ T cells in alopecia areata. The study, taken as a whole, reports: Numerous expanded lesional clones remained in scalp and blood during tofacitinib. Lesional scalp, notably in alopecia totalis/universalis, had clonality above that of normal scalp. With patients, TCR sharing proved less clear than in mice, a difference possibly related to HLA.

The sequencing template was cDNA reverse transcribed from extracted RNA. Libraries were prepared by immunoSEQ multiplex PCR; TCRdb keeps only in-frame clonotypes and omits some of them. The repertoire holds roughly 180,000 clones, with 40% to 65% as singletons. The CDR3 consists of 16 residues. CDR1 and CDR2 from the germline V gene are LGHNA and YSLEER. V shed 0 bases, J shed 3 bases, and the junction held 3 bases outside the gene matches. Treatment noted: oral pan-JAK inhibitor, 5-10 mg twice daily. Sorting of PBMCs yielded the CD4+ and CD8+ T cells. This rearrangement joins TRBV4-3 to TRBJ1-5, with 9 bases identical to TRBD1. This sequence originates from a human donor with alopecia areata. The sample here was CD8+ T cells sorted from blood, taken at week 24, from a patient treated with tofacitinib. The CDR3 DNA reads TGCGCCAGCAGCCAAGAGTGGGACAGGGCCAATCAGCCCCAGCATTTT. Amino acid sequence: CASSQEWDRANQPQHF.